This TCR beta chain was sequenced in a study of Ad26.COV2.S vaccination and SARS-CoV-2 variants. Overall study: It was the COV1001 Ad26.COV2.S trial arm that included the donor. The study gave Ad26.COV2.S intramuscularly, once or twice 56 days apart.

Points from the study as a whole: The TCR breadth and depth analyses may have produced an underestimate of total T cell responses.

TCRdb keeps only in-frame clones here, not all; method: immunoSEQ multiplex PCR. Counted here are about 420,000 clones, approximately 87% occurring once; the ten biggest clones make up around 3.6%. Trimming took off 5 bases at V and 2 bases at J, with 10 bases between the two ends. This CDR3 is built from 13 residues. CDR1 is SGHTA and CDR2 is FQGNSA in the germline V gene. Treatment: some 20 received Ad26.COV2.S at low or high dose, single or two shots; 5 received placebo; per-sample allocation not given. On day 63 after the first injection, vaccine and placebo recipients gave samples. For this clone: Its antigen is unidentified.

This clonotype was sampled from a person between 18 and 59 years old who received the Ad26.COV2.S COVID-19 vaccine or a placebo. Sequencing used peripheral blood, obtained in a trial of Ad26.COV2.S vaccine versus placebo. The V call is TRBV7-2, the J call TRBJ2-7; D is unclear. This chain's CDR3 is CASSPSTPYEQYF. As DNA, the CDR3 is TGTGCCAGCAGCCCCAGTACCCCCTACGAGCAGTACTTC.